The present T cell receptor (beta chain) was sequenced within a study of blood T cell repertoires in COVID-19. On the study more broadly: Acute and convalescent COVID-19 samples came from the United States, Italy and Spain. Sample material is recorded as cDNA or gDNA derived from T cells, B-cell-depleted T cells, or PBMCs.

Authors' data handling: Cell counts per sample came from amplifying reference gene primers. The assay was immunoSEQ multiplex PCR, and TCRdb's table has in-frame clones only and misses some. V, J and clone size were drawn from that table, and D and trimming were deduced from the DNA. This table has some 220,000 clones, 80% to 85% appearing once. The CDR3 runs to 15 residues. Per the germline V gene, CDR1 is SGHTA and CDR2 is FQGNSA. Trimming removed 0 bases at V and 4 bases at J, with 12 bases between. The sequencing input was peripheral blood. The receptor was derived from a woman aged 60 to 75 who had recovered from COVID-19. V gene TRBV7-2 combines with J gene TRBJ1-2, with D maybe TRBD1 (6 bases). Written as DNA, the CDR3 is TGTGCCAGCAGCTTAGCTTTTCAGGGGATCTATGGCTACACCTTC. It is translated as CASSLAFQGIYGYTF.